This passage covers 4 T cell receptor beta chains from one sample sequenced in a study of radiation and T cells in renal cell carcinoma. Time point defined: blood 2 weeks post-SBRT. The treatment was: 15 Gy SBRT to primary tumor, nephrectomy 4 weeks later. TCRdb's table, derived via immunoSEQ multiplex PCR, lists solely in-frame clones and lacks some. The data contain about 47,000 clones, 75% to 85% of them singletons. The specimen was blood, collected from a patient whose treatment included radiotherapy and nephrectomy. These TCRs come from a woman between 65 and 79 years old with renal cell carcinoma.

This clone was detected a few times. The rearrangement links TRBV6-1 to TRBJ2-1; the D gene is possibly TRBD2 (5 bases). The germline V gene encodes CDR1 MNHNS and CDR2 SASEGT. This CDR3 has 15 residues. V dropped 1 base and J dropped 12 bases, with 19 bases sitting between them. CDR3 nucleotides: TGTGCCAGCAGTGAAGAAGGACTCTCAACCGCGGGGCAGTTCTTC. Its protein is CASSEEGLSTAGQFF.

The chain has TRBV9 and TRBJ1-4; D might be TRBD1 (6 bases). Deletions cut 4 bases from V and 8 bases from J, with 18 bases between. The germline CDR1 and CDR2 sequences are SGDLS and YYNGEE. The CDR3 has 15 amino acids. DNA for the CDR3: TGTGCCAGCAGCCCACGGACAGAGACAGGCGAAAAACTGTTTTTT. It yields the protein CASSPRTETGEKLFF.

This clone has a single count. The rearrangement links TRBV29-1 to TRBJ1-2; D may be TRBD1 (5 bases). From germline, CDR1 is SQVTM and CDR2 ANQGSEA. The CDR3 has 11 amino acids. V was clipped by 4 bases and J by 3 bases, with 6 bases between them. The CDR3 is CSVVGDYGYTF. In DNA form, the CDR3 reads TGCAGCGTTGTGGGGGACTATGGCTACACCTTC.

This sequence joins TRBV11-2 and TRBJ2-7; tentative D call: TRBD1 (6 bases). The CDR3 runs to 14 residues. Per germline, CDR1 SGHAT and CDR2 FQNNGV. V lost 5 bases, J lost 3 bases, and 14 bases lay in between. The CDR3, as DNA: TGTGCCAGCAGCCCGGTTACAGGGATCTACGAGCAGTACTTC. Encoded protein: CASSPVTGIYEQYF.